The clone carrying this T cell receptor (beta chain) was seen once. Being one base from a much bigger clone, this may be a read error. The sample belongs to a study of patients with pleural tuberculosis. TCRdb re-called the reads with MiXCR, one entry per CDR3 protein. The table records under 65,000 distinct CDR3 sequences, less than 8% of them present only once. CDR3 length: 12 amino acids. Germline CDR1 and CDR2: SGHKS and YYEKEE (reference sequence). The chain employs TRBV5-5 and TRBJ2-1; D is undetermined. The receptor was isolated from a human donor with pleural tuberculosis. The CDR3 protein is CASSLSNNGQFF. The CDR3, as DNA: TGTGCCAGCAGCTTGTCTAACAATGGGCAGTTCTTC.